One and the same sample provided the 16 T cell receptor beta chains below, sequenced in a study of T cell responses to AZD1222 COVID-19 vaccine. The protocol was immunoSEQ multiplex PCR, while the TCRdb copy is restricted to in-frame clones and leaves out a portion. The sample lists fewer than 200,000 clones; approximately 92% were seen once. Specimen: peripheral blood, collected 28 days after the second dose of the MenACWY control vaccine. Receptors originate from an adult who received the MenACWY meningococcal vaccine as a control.

The chain joins TRBV19 to TRBJ1-2; no definite D call. The CDR3 extends over 13 amino acids. V shed 1 base and J shed 3 bases, with 6 bases lying between them. Germline V gene data show CDR1 as LNHDA and CDR2 as SQIVND (reference sequence). CDR3 sequence reads: CASSIGGDYGYTF. Written as DNA, the CDR3 is TGTGCCAGTAGTATAGGGGGTGACTATGGCTACACCTTC.

The chain is built from TRBV29-1 and TRBJ2-3; no firm D call. Trimming left V 3 bases short and J 0 bases short, with 22 bases between. The CDR3 has 18 residues. Germline values: CDR1 SQVTM, CDR2 ANQGSEA. The CDR3 sequence is CSVEGSLLLGSSTDTQYF. DNA of the CDR3: TGCAGCGTTGAGGGCTCGCTCCTGCTCGGGTCTAGCACAGATACGCAGTATTTT.

CDR3 protein: CATSSDFDRQAFF. CDR3 nucleotides: TGTGCCACCAGCAGCGATTTCGACCGACAAGCTTTCTTT. The chain employs TRBV15 and TRBJ1-1; D gene ambiguous. Germline-derived CDR1 and CDR2 are LNHNV and YYDKDF (reference sequence). There are 13 residues in the CDR3. V shed 3 bases and J shed 9 bases, with 14 bases lying between them.

This clone has just one count. The chain is built from TRBV9 and TRBJ2-1; 9 bases line up with TRBD2. Germline V CDR1 and CDR2: SGDLS, YYNGEE. The CDR3 length is 17 residues. V shed 0 bases, J shed 8 bases, and the junction held 12 bases outside the gene matches. CDR3 coding DNA: TGTGCCAGCAGCGTAGCTGATCGGGCTAGCGGGGTGTATGAGCAGTTCTTC. Protein product: CASSVADRASGVYEQFF.

The genes are TRBV7-6 and TRBJ1-2; TRBD1 is a possible D gene (5 bases). The germline CDR1 and CDR2 sequences are SGHVS and FNYEAQ. V was pared by 1 base and J by 0 bases, with 12 bases between. The CDR3 runs to 16 residues. The CDR3 coding sequence is TGTGCCAGCAGCTTAGGGACACCCAATTCTAACTATGGCTACACCTTC. Its translation: CASSLGTPNSNYGYTF.

The rearrangement joins TRBV28 to TRBJ1-1; 7 nucleotides align to TRBD1. The ends lost 6 bases at V and 5 bases at J; junction bases unmatched: 6. The CDR3 has 13 amino acids. Germline V gives CDR1 MDHEN, CDR2 SYDVKM. CDR3 nucleotides: TGTGCCAGCAGACAGGGGTGGGATACTGAAGCTTTCTTT. This sequence encodes CASRQGWDTEAFF.

The CDR3 protein is CAISEGLAIYEQYF. Here the CDR3 DNA reads TGTGCCATCAGTGAGGGTCTAGCGATCTACGAGCAGTACTTC. The chain carries TRBV10-3 and TRBJ2-7; D is perhaps TRBD2 (6 bases). Germline CDR1 and CDR2: ENHRY and SYGVKD. The ends were cut back, 2 bases at V and 3 bases at J, with 11 bases in the middle. This CDR3 has 14 amino acids.

The DNA of the CDR3 is TGTGCCACGGGACAGCTTGGAAACACCATATATTTT. It yields the protein CATGQLGNTIYF. The chain joins TRBV30 to TRBJ1-3; TRBD1 agrees at 7 bases. V lost 8 bases, J lost 3 bases, and 4 bases stayed unmatched. The CDR3 is 12 residues long. Germline assignment: CDR1 GTSNPN and CDR2 SVGIG (reference sequence).

This clone was seen only once. The rearrangement joins TRBV29-1 to TRBJ1-1; unclear D gene. This CDR3 region has 11 residues. Trimming removed 7 bases at V and 1 base at J, with 7 bases between. From germline, CDR1 is SQVTM and CDR2 ANQGSEA. CDR3 bases: TGCAGCGCCGGAAAGAACACTGAAGCTTTCTTT. Amino acids: CSAGKNTEAFF.

The sample holds a few counts of this clone. The V gene is TRBV12-3 or TRBV12-4, the J gene TRBJ1-2; no clear D gene. The CDR3 runs 13 residues. V was cut by 5 bases and J by 4 bases, with 11 bases left in between. Written as DNA, the CDR3 is TGTGCCAGCAGTGGTCCAGGTGCCTATGGCTACACCTTC. Protein sequence: CASSGPGAYGYTF.

The V and J genes are TRBV10-3 and TRBJ2-7; 13 nucleotides line up with TRBD2. Germline assignment: CDR1 ENHRY and CDR2 SYGVKD. Trimming took 0 bases from V and 5 from J; bases not matched to a gene: 4. The CDR3 contains 16 residues. CDR3 amino acids: CAISESRTSGSHEQYF. CDR3 coding DNA: TGTGCCATCAGTGAGTCTCGGACTAGCGGGAGCCACGAGCAGTACTTC.

This chain connects TRBV6-6 to TRBJ1-3; the D gene is possibly TRBD1 (6 bases). Trimming removed 5 bases from V and 0 bases from J, with 14 bases in between. CDR1 is MNHNY and CDR2 is SVGAGI in the germline V gene (reference sequence). This CDR3 contains 16 residues. The CDR3 here is CASSGDRTPSGNTIYF. CDR3 DNA: TGTGCCAGCAGTGGCGACAGGACCCCCTCTGGAAACACCATATATTTT.

This clone appeared a single time. The chain recombines TRBV7-9 with TRBJ2-7; 9 bases align to TRBD1. The CDR3 runs to 12 residues. V was clipped by 5 bases and J by 6 bases; unmatched bases: 2. The germline V gene encodes CDR1 SEHNR and CDR2 FQNEAQ (reference sequence). The CDR3 region is CASSGTGSEQYF. CDR3 nucleotides: TGTGCCAGCAGCGGGACAGGGTCCGAGCAGTACTTC.

The chain combines TRBV29-1 with TRBJ1-2; the match to TRBD1 covers 7 bases. Trimming took 8 bases from V and 6 from J; bases not matched to a gene: 12. Per the germline V gene, CDR1 is SQVTM and CDR2 is ANQGSEA. The CDR3 is 13 residues long. The CDR3 here is CSTWTGRTDGYTF. CDR3 nucleotide sequence: TGCAGCACATGGACAGGTCGGACGGATGGCTACACCTTC.

The chain links TRBV10-1 to TRBJ2-2; 7 bases align to TRBD1. The CDR3 extends over 15 amino acids. V lost 6 bases and J lost 8; bases outside the gene matches: 12. Per germline, CDR1 WNHNN and CDR2 SYGVQD (reference sequence). The CDR3 coding sequence is TGCGCCAGCAGGACAAAGGGACAGACCAGAGGGGAGCTGTTTTTT. It encodes CASRTKGQTRGELFF.

This chain connects TRBV29-1 to TRBJ2-5, with D hard to call. Germline loops: CDR1 SQVTM, CDR2 ANQGSEA. The ends were cut back, 2 bases at V and 3 bases at J, with 10 bases in the middle. CDR3 length: 13 amino acids. In DNA, the CDR3 is TGCAGCGTTGAACCGGATGATAAAGAGACCCAGTACTTC. Protein sequence: CSVEPDDKETQYF.